A single sample is the source of the 8 T cell receptor beta chains below, sequenced in a study of blood T cell repertoires in COVID-19 (dated by TCRdb to 2020 to 2021). The library was built by means of the immunoSEQ multiplex PCR assay. This is the immuneACCESS table as TCRdb keeps it, with only in-frame sequences that have V and J called. A part of the clones is gone; compared with another copy, unresolved V genes explain less than half, and the rest is unexplained. This sample holds about 110,000 clones; just under 90% were observed only once. Together, the top ten hold around 1.2% of the sample. The specimen was peripheral blood. The receptors come from a human donor in a cohort sampled during active COVID-19.

This clone was recorded only once. The J gene is TRBJ2-7, the V gene TRBV12-3 or TRBV12-4; D may be TRBD2 (5 bases). V lost 4 bases to trimming and J lost 6 bases, with 10 bases between them. This CDR3 comprises 12 residues. The CDR3, as DNA: TGTGCCAGCAGTTATGACGGACTCGAGCAGTACTTC. It is translated as CASSYDGLEQYF.

This clone was seen a few times. V is TRBV7-6 and J is TRBJ1-3, with unresolved D. This CDR3 is built from 18 residues. Germline CDR1 is SGHVS and CDR2 is FNYEAQ. Trimming shortened V by 5 bases and J by 0 bases, and 20 bases separated the two germline ends. CDR3 sequence reads: CASSRPRTKAFSGNTIYF. For the CDR3, the DNA is TGTGCCAGCAGCCGCCCGAGAACCAAAGCATTCTCTGGAAACACCATATATTTT.

This chain connects TRBV7-9 to TRBJ1-1; 9 nucleotides match TRBD1. The V gene end was trimmed by 3 bases and the J gene end by 5 bases; junction bases not matched to a gene: 1. CDR1 is SEHNR and CDR2 is FQNEAQ in the germline V gene (reference sequence). The CDR3 has 13 residues. The CDR3 spells CASSLDRGTEAFF. CDR3 bases: TGTGCCAGCAGCTTGGACAGGGGAACTGAAGCTTTCTTT. Full variable domain (rest looked up from reference TRBV7-9 and TRBJ1-1): DTGVSQNPRHKITKRGQNVTFRCDPISEHNRLYWYRQTLGQGPEFLTYFQNEAQLEKSRLLSDRFSAERPKGSFSTLEIQRTEQGDSAMYLCASSLDRGTEAFFGQGTRLTVV.

V gene TRBV19 combines with J gene TRBJ2-6; 9 bases are a match to TRBD1. Germline CDR1 and CDR2: LNHDA and SQIVND (reference sequence). The V and J ends lost 1 base and 0 bases, in that order; junction bases with no gene match: 7. The CDR3 is 19 amino acids. CDR3 nucleotide sequence: TGTGCCAGTAGTATAGGGCCGGGACAGGGATTCTCTGGGGCCAACGTCCTGACTTTC. The encoded protein is CASSIGPGQGFSGANVLTF.

J is TRBJ2-7 and V is TRBV20-1; 7 bases match TRBD2. This CDR3 has 14 amino acids. The V gene end was trimmed by 3 bases and the J gene end by 3 bases; junction bases not matched to a gene: 8. The germline CDR1 and CDR2 sequences are DFQATT and SNEGSKA (reference sequence). The CDR3 DNA reads TGCAGTGCTAGTGATCGCGGGAGTCGCTACGAGCAGTACTTC. It codes for CSASDRGSRYEQYF.

This sequence joins TRBV19 and TRBJ1-2; 11 bases are a match to TRBD1. Germline V gives CDR1 LNHDA, CDR2 SQIVND (reference sequence). Trimming removed 4 bases from V and 3 bases from J; junction bases left unmatched: 4. The CDR3 runs to 15 residues. The CDR3 DNA is TGTGCCAGTAGTACTCGGGACAGGGGGGACTATGGCTACACCTTC. Protein product: CASSTRDRGDYGYTF.

The gene calls are TRBV4-1 and TRBJ1-4; D not certain. This CDR3 region has 17 residues. CDR1 and CDR2 from the germline V gene are MGHRA and YSYEKL. V was shortened by 1 base and J by 6 bases, with 18 bases between the two germline ends. CDR3 in DNA: TGCGCCAGCAGCCAAGCTTATCAGTCCGTCCTTGATGAAAAACTGTTTTTT. It encodes CASSQAYQSVLDEKLFF.

The chain combines TRBV5-1 with TRBJ1-1; D possibly corresponds to TRBD1 (5 bases). The CDR3 is made up of 14 amino acids. Per the germline V gene, CDR1 is SGHRS and CDR2 is YFSETQ. V lost 3 bases to trimming and J lost 2 bases, with 11 bases between them. CDR3: CASSSDSLNTEAFF. The CDR3 coding sequence is TGCGCCAGCAGCTCCGACAGCCTCAACACTGAAGCTTTCTTT.